This entry lists 9 T cell receptor delta chains sequenced from one sample in a study of Vδ1+ human thymocytes. Sequences come from RNA converted to cDNA by reverse transcription. Multiplex PCR used pooled V-gene forward primers and a constant-region reverse primer to amplify CDR3s. TCRdb re-called the multiplex PCR reads with CATT. The sample lists tens of thousands of delta-chain clones, around 7.9% occurring once. General observations from the study: Highly polyclonal TRG and TRD repertoires with Gaussian CDR3 length distributions appeared in thymus.

For these receptors, no antigen is known. Material: Vdelta1+ gamma-delta thymocytes from the thymus. Subset described: FACS-sorted CD3+ TCRalphabeta- TCRVdelta1+ TCRVdelta2- thymocytes. Source of these receptors: a child younger than two who had congenital heart surgery.

The chain employs TRDV1 and TRDJ1; 7 bases are a match to TRDD3. This CDR3 spans 17 amino acids. With V trimmed by 0 bases and J by 7 bases, 14 bases remained unmatched. Germline loops: CDR1 TSWWSYY, CDR2 QGS. CDR3 sequence (DNA): TGTGCTCTTGGGGAACTTAGGCCCCGGGGGGATTGGGGTAAACTCATCTTT. This codes for CALGELRPRGDWGKLIF.

This clone has just a few counts. The chain couples TRDV1 to TRDJ1; D possibly matches TRDD2 or TRDD3 (9 bases each). Germline V gene data show CDR1 as TSWWSYY and CDR2 as QGS. Trimming left V 0 bases short and J 10 bases short, with 30 bases between. The CDR3 length is 19 residues. DNA of the CDR3: TGTGCTCTTGGGGAACTGCCCTTCCTACGGTACTGGGGGACCATCGGACTCATCTTT. Protein sequence: CALGELPFLRYWGTIGLIF.

Only a few counts were recorded for this clone. This sequence joins TRDV1 and TRDJ1; no definite D call. The germline V gene has CDR1 TSWWSYY and CDR2 QGS. This CDR3 region has 14 residues. V gave up 1 base and J gave up 3 bases, with 9 bases separating them. CDR3 sequence (DNA): TGTGCTCTTGGGGAACCCTCGGGCGCCGATAAACTCATCTTT. Translation gives CALGEPSGADKLIF.

This clone was seen more than once but under ten times. V is TRDV1 and J is TRDJ1; TRDD3 matches at 11 bases. V was clipped by 4 bases and J by 1 base; unmatched bases: 26. This CDR3 region has 23 residues. Germline assignment: CDR1 TSWWSYY and CDR2 QGS. The CDR3 sequence: CALGVQRGTSFWGIQVSTDKLIF. The CDR3 bases are TGTGCTCTTGGGGTCCAGAGGGGGACTTCCTTCTGGGGGATACAGGTATCCACCGATAAACTCATCTTT.

V gene TRDV1 combines with J gene TRDJ1; TRDD3 aligns across 10 bases. The CDR3 runs 18 residues. Per the germline V gene, CDR1 is TSWWSYY and CDR2 is QGS. V was clipped by 0 bases and J by 7 bases; unmatched bases: 14. This chain's CDR3 is CALGELRPALGDFCKLIF. CDR3 in DNA: TGTGCTCTTGGGGAACTGAGGCCGGCACTGGGGGATTTTTGTAAACTCATCTTT.

The table lists this clone with a few counts. This chain uses TRDV1 with TRDJ1; TRDD3 matches 8 bases. The germline V gene encodes CDR1 TSWWSYY and CDR2 QGS. V dropped 0 bases and J dropped 0; count of bases not matched to a gene: 6. The CDR3 covers 17 residues. CDR3 sequence reads: CALGELVRGINTDKLIF. The CDR3, as DNA: TGTGCTCTTGGGGAACTAGTTCGGGGGATAAACACCGATAAACTCATCTTT.

The chain employs TRDV1 and TRDJ1; 7 bases fit TRDD2. Germline lookup yields CDR1 TSWWSYY and CDR2 QGS. CDR3 length: 22 residues. V lost 7 bases, J lost 0 bases, and 29 bases stayed unmatched. CDR3 residues: CALEDPSPSSLPYSGHTDKLIF. The CDR3, as DNA: TGTGCTCTTGAGGACCCAAGTCCTTCCTCCCTACCGTACTCCGGACACACCGATAAACTCATCTTT.

This sequence joins TRDV2 and TRDJ1; weak D call: TRDD3 (6 bases). V was shortened by 0 bases and J by 1 base, with 23 bases between the two germline ends. CDR3 size: 19 residues. Germline CDR1 reads GEAIGNYY; CDR2 reads EKD. The CDR3 coding sequence is TGTGCCTGTGACACCGGATCTTCCCGGGGGGACCATTTCACCGATAAACTCATCTTT. This translates into CACDTGSSRGDHFTDKLIF.

The genes are TRDV1 and TRDJ1; D assignment may be TRDD2 or TRDD3 (8 bases each). Trimming removed 5 bases from V and 0 bases from J, with 34 bases in between. CDR1 is TSWWSYY and CDR2 is QGS in the germline V gene. The CDR3 sequence is 22 residues long. CDR3 DNA: TGTGCTCTTGGGTCCAGGGGCCTTCCTAAGGTTCTGGGGGACCTGTACACCGATAAACTCATCTTT. It yields the protein CALGSRGLPKVLGDLYTDKLIF.